Below, 12 T cell receptor beta chains from the same sample are listed, as sequenced in a study of cytomegalovirus exposure and HLA in healthy donors. 60 Vbeta and 13 Jbeta primers were used in PCR. TCRdb's copy holds only in-frame clones and misses some; the assay was immunoSEQ multiplex PCR. The table records some 120,000 clones, more than 65% of them present only once. The source material was PBMCs. The source of these receptors is a woman between 18 and 30 years old in good health and CMV-seronegative.

The rearrangement uses TRBV9 and TRBJ2-2, with a tentative D call TRBD1 (5 bases). V dropped 4 bases and J dropped 2 bases, with 15 bases sitting between them. Per germline, CDR1 SGDLS and CDR2 YYNGEE. This CDR3 is built from 16 residues. Here the CDR3 reads CASSPRPQGNTGELFF. The CDR3 nucleotides read TGTGCCAGCAGCCCCCGCCCCCAGGGAAACACCGGGGAGCTGTTTTTT.

The chain combines TRBV25-1 with TRBJ1-5; D may be TRBD1 (6 bases). CDR1 is MGHDK and CDR2 is SYGVNS in the germline V gene. This CDR3 spans 11 amino acids. V was pared by 4 bases and J by 10 bases, with 8 bases between. In nucleotides, the CDR3 is TGTGCCAGCAGTGGGGGGGGCCCCCAGCATTTT. It specifies CASSGGGPQHF.

The rearrangement uses TRBV6-5 and TRBJ2-7; tentatively, D is TRBD1 (6 bases). CDR1 MNHEY and CDR2 SVGAGI come from the germline V gene. The CDR3 runs 13 residues. The ends were cut back, 5 bases at V and 3 bases at J, with 11 bases in the middle. The CDR3 sequence: CASSRQEFYEQYF. CDR3 in DNA: TGTGCCAGCAGTCGACAGGAGTTCTACGAGCAGTACTTC.

The V and J genes are TRBV5-1 and TRBJ1-2; no firm D call. Trimming stripped 5 bases from V and 4 bases from J, with 15 bases between. Germline assignment: CDR1 SGHRS and CDR2 YFSETQ. The CDR3 totals 14 residues. CDR3 loop: CASRPPEAGYGYTF. The CDR3, as DNA: TGCGCCAGCAGACCCCCGGAGGCTGGCTATGGCTACACCTTC.

The chain couples TRBV29-1 to TRBJ1-2; D gene unclear. The CDR3 runs 10 residues. In germline, CDR1 is SQVTM, CDR2 ANQGSEA. V was clipped by 4 bases and J by 7 bases, with 7 bases between them. CDR3 residues: CSVGSVGYTF. CDR3 DNA: TGCAGCGTTGGCAGTGTTGGCTACACCTTC.

This clone came up once. The chain is built from TRBV6-5 and TRBJ1-5; tentatively, D is TRBD1 (6 bases). Trimming pared 6 bases from V and 6 bases from J, leaving 15 bases between. The CDR3 loop spans 14 amino acids. CDR1 is MNHEY, CDR2 SVGAGI, per germline. In DNA, the CDR3 is TGTGCCAGCAGATCTCAGGGGACTAGTCAGCCCCAGCATTTT. Its protein is CASRSQGTSQPQHF.

This chain links TRBV6-1 with TRBJ2-2, with 7 bases matching TRBD1. The CDR3 has 15 residues. In germline, CDR1 is MNHNS, CDR2 SASEGT. With V trimmed by 5 bases and J by 4 bases, 7 bases remained unmatched. CDR3 sequence: CASSIGAGGTGELFF. The CDR3 DNA is TGTGCCAGCAGTATAGGGGCAGGGGGCACCGGGGAGCTGTTTTTT.

V gene TRBV6-5 combines with J gene TRBJ2-5; TRBD2 aligns across 8 bases. Looked up from germline, CDR1 is MNHEY and CDR2 is SVGAGI. This CDR3 is built from 14 residues. J was trimmed by 5 bases and V by 5 bases; bases with no gene match: 7. CDR3 in amino acids: CASSPPGLVETQYF. For the CDR3, the DNA is TGTGCCAGCAGTCCCCCGGGACTAGTTGAGACCCAGTACTTC.

The rearrangement links TRBV6-9 to TRBJ1-5; possibly TRBD1 for D (6 bases). The length of the CDR3 is 19 residues. Trimming left V 2 bases short and J 0 bases short, with 20 bases between. Per the germline V gene, CDR1 is MNHGY and CDR2 is SVAAGI. The chain's CDR3 is CASSYARDTPYNSNQPQHF. The CDR3 DNA reads as TGTGCCAGCAGTTATGCCCGGGACACTCCTTATAATAGCAATCAGCCCCAGCATTTT.

Here the CDR3 DNA reads TGTGCCAGCAGTTTAACGCGGGGCTACAATGAGCAGTTCTTC. This translates into CASSLTRGYNEQFF. This chain uses TRBV27 with TRBJ2-1; tentative D call: TRBD2 (6 bases). Germline CDR1 and CDR2: MNHEY and SMNVEV (reference sequence). The CDR3 runs to 14 residues. V gave up 2 bases and J gave up 3 bases, with 8 bases separating them.

This chain links TRBV27 with TRBJ2-7, with TRBD1 matching 9 bases. The junction had 10 bases not matched to a gene; V was cut back by 6 bases and J by 4 bases. The CDR3 extends over 15 amino acids. Germline V gene lookup returns CDR1 MNHEY and CDR2 SMNVEV (reference sequence). For the CDR3, the DNA is TGTGCCAGCAGCCTAGGGGGACAGGGCGGTTACGAGCAGTACTTC. Translated, it gives CASSLGGQGGYEQYF.

This clone has a handful of counts. This rearrangement joins TRBV4-2 to TRBJ2-7, with 7 bases that match TRBD1. This CDR3 spans 15 amino acids. Trimming took 2 bases from V and 0 from J; bases not matched to a gene: 4. The V gene's germline CDR1 is LGHNA and CDR2 YNFKEQ. The CDR3 loop is CASSQTGTVSYEQYF. As DNA, the CDR3 is TGTGCCAGCAGCCAAACCGGGACAGTCTCCTACGAGCAGTACTTC.